This T cell receptor (beta chain) was recorded in a study of spatial heterogeneity in lung cancer. Study background: In the raw reads, each unique TCR and UMI combination was present more than ten times on average.

Between the trimmed V and J ends, which lost 3 bases and 2 bases, there was a span of 10 bases. CDR3 length: 14 residues. Germline values: CDR1 DFQATT, CDR2 SNEGSKA (reference sequence). This clonotype came up many times. Every molecule of TCR cDNA had its own unique molecular identifier. In TCRdb, the 5' RACE reads were re-called with MiXCR into one record per CDR3 protein. The sample consists of some 11,000 distinct CDR3 sequences, about 4% of them appearing once. Noted time point: sample taken at primary tumor resection. Whole RNA was taken from tumor, nontumor lung or frozen PBMC; it was then sequenced unsorted.

The V and J genes are TRBV20-1 and TRBJ2-2; TRBD2 might be the D (5 bases). The sequencing here drew on normal lung tissue next to the tumor, taken at surgery. This clonotype was sampled from a male donor with early-stage non-small cell lung cancer. CDR3 bases: TGCAGTGCTAGCTTAGCTAGCAACACCGGGGAGCTGTTTTTT. It is translated as CSASLASNTGELFF.